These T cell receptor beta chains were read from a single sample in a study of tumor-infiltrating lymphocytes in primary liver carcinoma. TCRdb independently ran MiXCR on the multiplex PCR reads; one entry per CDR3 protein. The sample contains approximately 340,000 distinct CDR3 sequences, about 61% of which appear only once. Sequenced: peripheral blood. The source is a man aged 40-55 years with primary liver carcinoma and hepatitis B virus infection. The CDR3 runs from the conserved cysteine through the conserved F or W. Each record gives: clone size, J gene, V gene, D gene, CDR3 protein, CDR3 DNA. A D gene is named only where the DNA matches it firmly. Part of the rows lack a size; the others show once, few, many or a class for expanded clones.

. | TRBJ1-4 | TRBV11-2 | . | CASSLGLKDDEKLFF | TGTGCCAGCAGCTTGGGGTTGAAGGATGATGAAAAACTGTTTTTT
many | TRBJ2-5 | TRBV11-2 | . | CASSLDGPETQYF | TGTGCCAGCAGCTTAGACGGGCCGGAGACCCAGTACTTC
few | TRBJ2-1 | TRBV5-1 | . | CASSLARESEQFF | TGCGCCAGCAGCTTGGCCCGGGAGAGTGAGCAGTTCTTC
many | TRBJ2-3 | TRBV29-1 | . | CSVALLAGDTQYF | TGCAGCGTTGCCTTACTAGCAGGGGATACGCAGTATTTT
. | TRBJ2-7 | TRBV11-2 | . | CASSLGGGQYEHYF | TGTGCCAGCAGTTTAGGTGGGGGACAATACGAGCATTACTTC
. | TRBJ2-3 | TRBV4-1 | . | CASSQVTNGSVYTGTQYF | TGCGCCAGCAGCCAGGTGACTAACGGGAGTGTATACACAGGTACGCAGTATTTT
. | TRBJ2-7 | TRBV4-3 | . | CASTQEVRTYEQYF | TGCGCCAGCACCCAAGAAGTACGGACCTACGAGCAGTACTTC
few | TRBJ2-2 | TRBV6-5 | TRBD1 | CASSSTGSGELFF | TGTGCCAGCAGTTCGACAGGGTCCGGGGAGCTGTTTTTT
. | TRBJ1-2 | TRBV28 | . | CASSIRGGGYTF | TGTGCCAGCAGTATCAGGGGCGGGGGCTACACCTTC
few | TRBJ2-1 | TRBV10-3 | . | CAISESERGHSYNEQFF | TGTGCCATCAGTGAATCGGAACGGGGACACTCCTACAATGAGCAGTTCTTC
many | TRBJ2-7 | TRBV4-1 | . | CASSQNRGNEQYF | TGCGCCAGCAGCCAAAATAGGGGCAACGAGCAGTACTTC
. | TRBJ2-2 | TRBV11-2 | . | CANSPPPTRTGELFF | TGTGCCAACAGTCCACCCCCGACCAGAACCGGGGAGCTGTTTTTT
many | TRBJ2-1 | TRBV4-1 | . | CASSQSQMGLSTAEQFF | TGCGCCAGCAGCCAAAGCCAAATGGGACTGTCTACGGCTGAGCAGTTCTTC
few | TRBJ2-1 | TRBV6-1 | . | CASSLGTLYNEQFF | TGTGCCAGTTCACTCGGGACACTTTACAATGAGCAGTTCTTC
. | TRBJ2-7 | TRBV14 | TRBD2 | CASSRPGLDTYEQYF | TGTGCCAGCAGCCGACCGGGACTAGATACCTACGAGCAGTACTTC
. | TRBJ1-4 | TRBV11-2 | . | CASSSRTLSEKLFF | TGTGCCAGCAGCTCGCGGACGCTAAGTGAAAAACTGTTTTTT
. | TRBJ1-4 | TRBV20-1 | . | CSARPMWGGLNEKLFF | TGCAGTGCTAGGCCCATGTGGGGGGGGTTAAATGAAAAACTGTTTTTT
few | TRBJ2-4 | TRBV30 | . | CAWSVKALRTKNIQYF | TGTGCCTGGAGTGTAAAGGCCCTTAGGACCAAAAACATTCAGTACTTC
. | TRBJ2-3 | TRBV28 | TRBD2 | CASSRREEDTQYF | TGTGCCAGCAGTAGGCGGGAGGAAGATACGCAGTATTTT
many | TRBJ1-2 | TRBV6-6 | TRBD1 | CASRDRGARGYTF | TGTGCCAGCAGAGACAGGGGAGCTCGTGGCTACACCTTC
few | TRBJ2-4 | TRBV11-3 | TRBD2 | CASSYPLEREVKNIQYF | TGTGCCAGCAGCTACCCGCTTGAGCGGGAAGTCAAAAACATTCAGTACTTC
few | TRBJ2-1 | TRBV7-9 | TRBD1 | CASSHLGQGPPQFF | TGTGCCAGCAGCCACCTGGGACAGGGCCCACCACAGTTCTTC
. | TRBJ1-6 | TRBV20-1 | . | CSASLSGDNSPLHF | TGCAGTGCTAGTCTATCAGGGGATAATTCACCCCTCCACTTT
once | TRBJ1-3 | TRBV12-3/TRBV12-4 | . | CSSSLRNTIYF | TGTTCCAGCAGTTTAAGAAACACCATATATTTT
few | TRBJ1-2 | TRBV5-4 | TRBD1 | CASSLAQGDGYTF | TGTGCCAGCAGCTTGGCACAGGGGGATGGCTACACCTTC
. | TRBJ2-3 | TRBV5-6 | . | CASSLVPGARLTDTQYF | TGTGCCAGCAGCTTGGTCCCGGGGGCCAGACTAACAGATACGCAGTATTTT
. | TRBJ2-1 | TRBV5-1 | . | CASHSSYNEQFF | TGCGCCAGCCACTCAAGCTACAATGAGCAGTTCTTC
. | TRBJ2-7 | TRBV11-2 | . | CASSIDREGGIYEQYF | TGTGCCAGCAGCATAGACCGCGAAGGAGGGATTTACGAGCAGTACTTC
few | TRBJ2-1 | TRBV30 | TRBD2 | CAWTELAGQFF | TGTGCCTGGACGGAACTAGCGGGGCAGTTCTTC
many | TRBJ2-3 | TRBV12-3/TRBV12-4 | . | CASSLVAGTDTQYF | TGTGCCAGCAGTTTAGTTGCCGGCACAGATACGCAGTATTTT
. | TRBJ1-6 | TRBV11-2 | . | CACSKGYNSPLQF | TGTGCCTGCAGCAAAGGGTATAATTCACCCCTCCAGTTT
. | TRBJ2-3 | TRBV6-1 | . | CVSRLNIGADTQYF | TGTGTCAGCAGGCTGAATATCGGGGCTGATACGCAGTATTTT
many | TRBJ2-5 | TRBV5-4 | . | CASSPRPQETQYF | TGTGCCAGCAGCCCGCGGCCACAAGAGACCCAGTACTTC
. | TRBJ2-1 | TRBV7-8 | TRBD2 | CASSPPRRTSAYNGQFF | TGTGCCAGTAGCCCACCCCGTAGGACTAGCGCTTACAATGGGCAGTTCTTC
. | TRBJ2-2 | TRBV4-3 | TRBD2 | CASSSGGNTGEPFF | TGCGCTAGCAGCAGCGGGGGAAACACCGGGGAGCCGTTTTTT
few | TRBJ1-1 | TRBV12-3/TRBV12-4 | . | CASSPDRRENTEAFF | TGTGCCAGCAGCCCCGACAGGAGAGAGAACACTGAAGCTTTCTTT
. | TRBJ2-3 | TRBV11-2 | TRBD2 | CASSLTLLAGYLTDTQYF | TGTGCCAGTAGCTTAACCCTACTAGCGGGATATCTCACAGATACGCAGTATTTT
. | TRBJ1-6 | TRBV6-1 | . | CASSGTCDNSPLHF | TGTGCCAGCAGCGGGACATGCGATAATTCACCCCTCCACTTT
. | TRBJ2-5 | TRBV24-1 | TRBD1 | CATSDAGQGPQETQYF | TGTGCCACCAGTGATGCGGGACAGGGTCCCCAAGAGACCCAGTACTTC
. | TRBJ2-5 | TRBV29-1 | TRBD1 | CNVSDRGRRETQYF | TGCAACGTTTCGGACAGGGGGCGCAGAGAGACCCAGTACTTC
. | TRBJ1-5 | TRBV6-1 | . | CVSSRTADSNQPQHF | TGTGTTAGCAGCCGGACAGCTGATAGCAATCAGCCCCAGCATTTT
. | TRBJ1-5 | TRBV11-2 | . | CASSFGEDSNQPQRF | TGTGCAAGCAGCTTCGGGGAGGATAGCAATCAGCCCCAGCGTTTT
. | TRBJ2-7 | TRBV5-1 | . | CASSLEGTNSYEQYF | TGCGCCAGCAGCTTGGAGGGGACAAACTCCTACGAGCAGTACTTC
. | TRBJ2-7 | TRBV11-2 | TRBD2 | CASNASGRSYEQYF | TGTGCCAGCAACGCTAGCGGGAGGTCTTACGAGCAGTACTTC
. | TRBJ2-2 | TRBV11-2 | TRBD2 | CASSLDWREHTGKLSF | TGTGCCAGCAGCTTAGATTGGCGGGAGCACACCGGGAAGCTGTCTTTT
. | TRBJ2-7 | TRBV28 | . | CASSLEQGAYEQCF | TGTGCCAGCAGTTTAGAACAGGGAGCCTACGAGCAGTGCTTC